This record covers a single T cell receptor beta chain. A junction end diverges from the germline sequence, so it may reflect a read error. These data are taken from a study of patients and donors after allogeneic stem cell transplantation. TCRdb re-analysed the RT-PCR reads in MiXCR, keeping a single row per CDR3 protein. The repertoire has about 200,000 distinct CDR3 sequences, 40% to 45% of them found once; the top ten carry 33%. Sequencing was done on a sample of blood, either unsorted or a sorted T cell fraction (not recorded which). The source is a human donor who was either an allogeneic HSCT recipient or a stem cell or donor lymphocyte infusion donor (not recorded which). It is not recorded whose cells these are; they may come from a transplant donor.

The CDR3 sequence: CSAVTGNTIYF. The CDR3 DNA reads as TGCAGTGCGGTAACTGGGAACACCATATATTTT. The chain uses TRBV20-1 and TRBJ1-3; D gene uncertain. Germline lookup yields CDR1 DFQATT and CDR2 SNEGSKA (reference sequence). The CDR3 runs 11 residues.